This paragraph covers one T cell receptor (beta chain) sequence. Its specificity is unknown. The sample originates from a study of T cell responses to AZD1222 COVID-19 vaccine. Findings and caveats of the study: Mapped onto spike, vaccine-associated CD4 TCRs spanned it and were dominant at 160-218 and 743-854. Recipients of two AZD1222 doses showed rising Spike-specific TCR breadth and depth.

Method: immunoSEQ multiplex PCR; TCRdb's copy keeps in-frame clones and lacks some. The sample contains about 26,000 clones, roughly 85% of which appear only once. This CDR3 is built from 18 residues. Losses at the gene ends were 4 bases for V and 2 bases for J; bases not matched to a gene: 12. Germline V CDR1 and CDR2: MDHEN, SYDVKM. The sequence was collected from an adult who received the AZD1222 COVID-19 vaccine. V is TRBV28 and J is TRBJ2-3, with TRBD2 matching over 10 bases. The specimen was peripheral blood, collected 28 days after the second AZD1222 dose. The CDR3 spells CASSYSGGLGAITDTQYF. The CDR3 DNA reads as TGTGCCAGCAGTTATAGCGGGGGGCTCGGAGCAATCACAGATACGCAGTATTTT.